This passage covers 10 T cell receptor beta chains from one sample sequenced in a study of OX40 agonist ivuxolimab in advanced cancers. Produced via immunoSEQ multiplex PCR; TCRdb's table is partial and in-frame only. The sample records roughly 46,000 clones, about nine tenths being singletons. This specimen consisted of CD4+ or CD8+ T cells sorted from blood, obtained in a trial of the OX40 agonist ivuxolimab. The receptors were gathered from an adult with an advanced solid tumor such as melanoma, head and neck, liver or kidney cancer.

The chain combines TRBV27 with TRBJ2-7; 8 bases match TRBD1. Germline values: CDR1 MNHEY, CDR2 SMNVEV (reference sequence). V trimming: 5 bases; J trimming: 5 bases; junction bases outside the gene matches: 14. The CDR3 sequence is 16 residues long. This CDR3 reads CASSPRGQDLRDEQYF. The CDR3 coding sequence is TGTGCCAGCAGTCCCAGGGGGCAGGACCTTCGGGACGAGCAGTACTTC.

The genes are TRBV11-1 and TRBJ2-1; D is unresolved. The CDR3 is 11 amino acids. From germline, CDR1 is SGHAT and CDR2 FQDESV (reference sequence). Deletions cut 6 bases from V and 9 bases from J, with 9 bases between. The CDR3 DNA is TGTGCCAGCAGTTTCGATGTTGAGCAGTTCTTC. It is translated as CASSFDVEQFF. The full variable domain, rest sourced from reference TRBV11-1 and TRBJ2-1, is EAEVAQSPRYKITEKSQAVAFWCDPISGHATLYWYRQILGQGPELLVQFQDESVVDDSQLPKDRFSAERLKGVDSTLKIQPAELGDSAMYLCASSFDVEQFFGPGTRLTVL.

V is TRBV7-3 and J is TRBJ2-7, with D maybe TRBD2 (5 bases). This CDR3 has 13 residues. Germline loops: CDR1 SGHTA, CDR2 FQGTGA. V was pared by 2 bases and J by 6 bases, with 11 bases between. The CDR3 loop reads CASSLAGGLEQYF. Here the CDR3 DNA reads TGTGCCAGCAGCTTAGCAGGCGGGCTCGAGCAGTACTTC.

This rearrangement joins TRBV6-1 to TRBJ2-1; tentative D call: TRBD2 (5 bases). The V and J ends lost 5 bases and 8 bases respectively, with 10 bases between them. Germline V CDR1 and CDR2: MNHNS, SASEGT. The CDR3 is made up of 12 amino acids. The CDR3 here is CASSTSGYEQFF. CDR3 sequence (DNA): TGTGCCAGCAGTACTAGTGGCTATGAGCAGTTCTTC.

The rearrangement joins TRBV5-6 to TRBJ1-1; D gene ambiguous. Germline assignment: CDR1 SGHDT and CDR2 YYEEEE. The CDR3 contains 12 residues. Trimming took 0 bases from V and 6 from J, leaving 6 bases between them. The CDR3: CASSLVRSEAFF. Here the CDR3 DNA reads TGTGCCAGCAGCTTGGTCAGATCTGAAGCTTTCTTT.

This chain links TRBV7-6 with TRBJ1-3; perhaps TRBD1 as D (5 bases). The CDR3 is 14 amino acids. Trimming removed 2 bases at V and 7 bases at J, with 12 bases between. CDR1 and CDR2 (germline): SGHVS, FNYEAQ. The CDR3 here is CASSLLSGTNTIYF. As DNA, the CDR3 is TGTGCCAGCAGCTTATTAAGCGGGACGAACACCATATATTTT.

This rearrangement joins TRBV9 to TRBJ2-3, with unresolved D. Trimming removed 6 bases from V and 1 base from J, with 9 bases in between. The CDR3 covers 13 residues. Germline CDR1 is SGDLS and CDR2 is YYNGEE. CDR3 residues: CASIIYRTDTQYF. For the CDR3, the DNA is TGTGCCAGCATCATTTATCGCACAGATACGCAGTATTTT. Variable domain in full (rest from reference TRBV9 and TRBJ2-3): DSGVTQTPKHLITATGQRVTLRCSPRSGDLSVYWYQQSLDQGLQFLIQYYNGEERAKGNILERFSAQQFPDLHSELNLSSLELGDSALYFCASIIYRTDTQYFGPGTRLTVL.

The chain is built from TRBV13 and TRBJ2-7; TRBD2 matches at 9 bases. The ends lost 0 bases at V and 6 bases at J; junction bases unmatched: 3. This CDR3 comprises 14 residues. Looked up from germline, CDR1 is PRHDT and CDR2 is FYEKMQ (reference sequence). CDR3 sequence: CASSLGLAGSEQYF. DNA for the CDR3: TGTGCCAGCAGCTTAGGCCTAGCGGGAAGCGAGCAGTACTTC.

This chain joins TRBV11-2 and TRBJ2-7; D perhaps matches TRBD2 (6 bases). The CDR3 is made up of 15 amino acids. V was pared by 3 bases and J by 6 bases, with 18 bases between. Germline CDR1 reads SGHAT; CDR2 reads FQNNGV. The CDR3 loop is CASSLSPGVLGEQYF. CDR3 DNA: TGTGCCAGCAGCTTGTCCCCGGGGGTTCTTGGCGAGCAGTACTTC.

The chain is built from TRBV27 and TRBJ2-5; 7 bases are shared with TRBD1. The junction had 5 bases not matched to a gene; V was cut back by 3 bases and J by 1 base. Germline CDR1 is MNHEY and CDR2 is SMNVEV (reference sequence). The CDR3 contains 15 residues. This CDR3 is CASSFDWDSQETQYF. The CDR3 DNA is TGTGCCAGCAGTTTCGACTGGGACAGCCAAGAGACCCAGTACTTC.